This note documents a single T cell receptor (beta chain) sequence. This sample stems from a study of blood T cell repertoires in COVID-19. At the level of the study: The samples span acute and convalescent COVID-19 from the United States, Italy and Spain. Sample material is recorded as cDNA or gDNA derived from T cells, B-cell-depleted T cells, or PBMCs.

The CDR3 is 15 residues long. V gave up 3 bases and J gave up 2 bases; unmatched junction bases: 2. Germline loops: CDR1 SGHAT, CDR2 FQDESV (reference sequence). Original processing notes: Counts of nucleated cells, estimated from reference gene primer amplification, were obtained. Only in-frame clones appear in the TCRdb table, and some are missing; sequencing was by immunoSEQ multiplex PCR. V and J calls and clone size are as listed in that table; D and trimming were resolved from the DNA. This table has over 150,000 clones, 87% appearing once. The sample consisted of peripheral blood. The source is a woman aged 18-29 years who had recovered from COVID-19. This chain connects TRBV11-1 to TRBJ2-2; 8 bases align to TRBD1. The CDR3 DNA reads TGTGCCAGCAGCTTCACAGGGGGAAACACCGGGGAGCTGTTTTTT. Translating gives CASSFTGGNTGELFF.